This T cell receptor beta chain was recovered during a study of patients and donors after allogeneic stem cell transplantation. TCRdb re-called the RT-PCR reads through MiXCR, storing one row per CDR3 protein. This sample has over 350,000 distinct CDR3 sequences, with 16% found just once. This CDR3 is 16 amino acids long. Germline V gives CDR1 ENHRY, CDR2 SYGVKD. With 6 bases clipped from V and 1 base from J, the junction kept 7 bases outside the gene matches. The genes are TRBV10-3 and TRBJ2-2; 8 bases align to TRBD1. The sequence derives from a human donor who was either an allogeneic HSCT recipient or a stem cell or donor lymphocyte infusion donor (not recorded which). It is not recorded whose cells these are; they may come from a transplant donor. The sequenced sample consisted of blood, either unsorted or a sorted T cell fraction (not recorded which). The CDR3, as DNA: TGTGCCATCAGGGGACAGGCACCCCTGAACACCGGGGAGCTGTTTTTT. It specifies CAIRGQAPLNTGELFF.